The clone carrying this TCR beta chain appeared a few times. The antigen is not known. This sample was included in a study of T-cell memory formation after mild COVID-19. Study-wide background: For the most part, TCR clusters were specific to one donor. Study-wide points: That cross-reactive memory joined was suggested by some responding clones appearing in pre-infection memory.

Researchers used 5'RACE with constant-segment primers to make TCR alpha and TCR beta cDNA libraries that carry sample barcodes and UMIs. TCRdb itself ran the 5' RACE reads through MiXCR, one entry per CDR3 protein. The table has about 210,000 distinct CDR3 sequences, under 12% seen once; the top ten hold approximately 2.8%. The CDR3 is made up of 15 amino acids. Trimming took 4 bases from V and 0 from J, leaving 11 bases between them. Germline V gene data show CDR1 as SGHRS and CDR2 as YFSETQ. The receptor comes from a man younger than 35 who had mild COVID-19 (a few samples of this study predate the infection). Cell type and time point are not known. Sequenced input: PBMCs or a T cell subset sorted from them (not recorded which). This chain connects TRBV5-1 to TRBJ1-3; D unresolved. The CDR3 coding sequence is TGCGCCAGCAGCAACCAGCCACTCTCTGGAAACACCATATATTTT. Translation gives CASSNQPLSGNTIYF.